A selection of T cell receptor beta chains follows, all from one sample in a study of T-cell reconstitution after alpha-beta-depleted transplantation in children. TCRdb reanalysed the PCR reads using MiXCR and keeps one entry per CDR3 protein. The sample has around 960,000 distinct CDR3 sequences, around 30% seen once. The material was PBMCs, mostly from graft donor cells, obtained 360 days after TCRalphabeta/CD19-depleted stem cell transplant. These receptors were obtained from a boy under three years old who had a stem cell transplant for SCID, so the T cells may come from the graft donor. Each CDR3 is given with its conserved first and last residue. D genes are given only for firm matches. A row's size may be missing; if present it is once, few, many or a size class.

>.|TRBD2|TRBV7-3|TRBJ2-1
CASSLTQFTGLGGYEQFF
TGTGCCAGCAGCTTAACGCAGTTTACTGGACTAGGCGGGTATGAGCAGTTCTTC
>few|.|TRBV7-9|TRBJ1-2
CASSAENREPILGYTF
TGTGCCAGCAGCGCGGAGAACAGGGAACCAATACTGGGCTACACCTTC
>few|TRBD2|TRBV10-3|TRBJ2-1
CAISSPGGNEQFF
TGTGCCATCAGTTCCCCGGGGGGAAATGAGCAGTTCTTC
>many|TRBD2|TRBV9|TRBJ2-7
CASSVHGLADEQYF
TGTGCCAGCAGCGTCCACGGACTAGCCGACGAGCAGTACTTC
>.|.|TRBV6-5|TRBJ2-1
CASSYRDGGGEQFF
TGTGCCAGCAGTTACCGGGACGGGGGCGGTGAGCAGTTCTTC
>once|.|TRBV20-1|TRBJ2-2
CSVPQGRGRTGELFF
TGCAGTGTTCCACAGGGGCGGGGGAGGACCGGGGAGCTGTTTTTT
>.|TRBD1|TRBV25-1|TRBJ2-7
CASSVTGTGALYEQYF
TGTGCCAGCAGTGTCACCGGGACAGGGGCCTTGTACGAGCAGTACTTC
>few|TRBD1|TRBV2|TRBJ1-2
CASKQGAQNYGYTF
TGTGCCAGCAAACAGGGGGCGCAGAACTATGGCTACACCTTC
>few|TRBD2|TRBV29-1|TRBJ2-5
CSVSGLAGRLNGETQYF
TGCAGCGTAAGTGGACTAGCGGGGAGGCTGAATGGAGAGACCCAGTACTTC
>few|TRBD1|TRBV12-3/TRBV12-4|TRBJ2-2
CASSLRFATTGRNTGELFF
TGTGCCAGCAGTTTACGATTTGCGACGACAGGGCGAAACACCGGGGAGCTGTTTTTT
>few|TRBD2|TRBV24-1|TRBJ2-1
CATSDPGTTYNEQFF
TGTGCCACCAGTGATCCCGGGACTACCTACAATGAGCAGTTCTTC
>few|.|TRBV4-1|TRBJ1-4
CASSQGGNGEKLFF
TGCGCCAGCAGCCAGGGGGGCAACGGAGAAAAACTGTTTTTT
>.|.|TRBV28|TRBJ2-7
CASSPLAPMSSYEQYF
TGTGCCAGCAGCCCCCTGGCCCCAATGAGCTCCTACGAGCAGTACTTC
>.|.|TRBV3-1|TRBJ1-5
CATSQQANSNQPQHF
TGTGCCACCAGCCAGCAGGCGAATAGCAATCAGCCCCAGCATTTT
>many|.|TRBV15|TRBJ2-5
CATSSGSGLTARETQYF
TGTGCCACCAGCAGTGGATCAGGGCTAACCGCCAGAGAGACCCAGTACTTC
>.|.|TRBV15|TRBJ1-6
CATSRVGIGSDSPLHF
TGTGCCACCAGCAGAGTAGGGATTGGTTCGGATTCACCCCTCCACTTT
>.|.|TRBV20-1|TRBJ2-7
CSARWAGDIYEQYF
TGCAGTGCTAGGTGGGCAGGGGATATCTACGAGCAGTACTTC
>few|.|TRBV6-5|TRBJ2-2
CASRLLPDTGELFF
TGTGCCAGCAGATTACTACCCGACACCGGGGAGCTGTTTTTT
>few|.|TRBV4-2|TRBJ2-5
CASSQDGRGLYF
TGTGCCAGCAGCCAAGATGGCCGGGGCCTTTACTTC
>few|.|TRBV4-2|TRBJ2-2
CASSQVLVAFSIPGELFF
TGTGCCAGCAGCCAAGTTTTGGTCGCGTTTAGCATACCCGGGGAGCTGTTTTTT
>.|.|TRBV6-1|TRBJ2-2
CASSARLANTGELFF
TGTGCCAGCAGTGCCCGACTCGCGAACACCGGGGAGCTGTTTTTT
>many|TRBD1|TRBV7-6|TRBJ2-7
CASSLQGAGSSYEQYF
TGTGCCAGCAGCTTACAGGGGGCTGGCAGCTCCTACGAGCAGTACTTC
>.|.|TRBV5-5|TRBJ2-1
CASSPGVERSYNEQFF
TGTGCCAGCAGCCCGGGGGTCGAGCGCTCCTACAATGAGCAGTTCTTC
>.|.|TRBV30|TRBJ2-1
CAWSVSFGEIYNEQFF
TGTGCCTGGAGTGTATCCTTCGGGGAGATCTACAATGAGCAGTTCTTC
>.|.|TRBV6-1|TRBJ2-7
CASGRGQYF
TGTGCCAGCGGCAGGGGACAGTACTTC
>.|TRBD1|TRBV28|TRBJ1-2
CASSPFLGQGSGYTF
TGTGCCAGCAGTCCATTCCTTGGACAGGGAAGTGGCTACACCTTC
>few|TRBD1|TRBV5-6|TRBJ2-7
CASSFSTGDLSYEQYF
TGTGCCAGCAGCTTCTCCACAGGGGACCTCTCCTACGAGCAGTACTTC
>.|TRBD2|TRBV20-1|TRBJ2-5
CSARDLERGGKETQYF
TGCAGTGCTAGAGATCTAGAGCGGGGGGGGAAAGAGACCCAGTACTTC
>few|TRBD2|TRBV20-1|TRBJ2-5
CSASPGGPRETQYF
TGCAGTGCTAGCCCGGGGGGGCCTAGGGAGACCCAGTACTTC
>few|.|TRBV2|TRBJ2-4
CASCATWNIQYF
TGTGCCAGCTGCGCAACGTGGAACATTCAGTACTTC
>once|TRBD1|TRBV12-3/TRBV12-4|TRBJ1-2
CASSGTVINYGYTF
TGTGCCAGCAGTGGGACAGTTATTAACTATGGCTACACCTTC
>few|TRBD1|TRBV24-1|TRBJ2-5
CATSAPGTGYQETQYF
TGTGCCACCAGTGCCCCCGGGACAGGCTACCAAGAGACCCAGTACTTC
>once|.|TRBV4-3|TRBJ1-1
CASSQDFHAGGTEAFF
TGCGCCAGCAGCCAAGATTTCCATGCGGGGGGGACTGAAGCTTTCTTT
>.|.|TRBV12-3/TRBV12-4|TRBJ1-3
CASTRQSSGNTIYF
TGTGCCAGCACCAGACAGAGCTCTGGAAACACCATATATTTT
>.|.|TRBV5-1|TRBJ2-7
CASSPSGALNEQYF
TGCGCCAGCAGCCCCTCGGGGGCCCTGAACGAGCAGTACTTC
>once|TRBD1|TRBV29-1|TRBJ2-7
CSVETRTGGSFEQYF
TGCAGCGTTGAAACCCGGACAGGGGGATCATTCGAGCAGTACTTC
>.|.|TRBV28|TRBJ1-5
CASSFWYDRHF
TGTGCCAGCAGTTTCTGGTACGACCGGCATTTT
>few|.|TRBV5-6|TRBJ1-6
CASSRGRSYSPLHF
TGTGCCAGCAGCCGGGGTCGCAGTTATTCACCCCTCCACTTT